A single sample is the source of the 27 T cell receptor beta chains below, sequenced in a study of control samples from healthy donors and cancer patients (dated by TCRdb to the early 2020s). Receptor amplification or capture employed the immunoSEQ multiplex PCR assay. TCRdb's version of the immuneACCESS table is confined to in-frame rearrangements and falls short of the full clone set. An unresolved V gene accounts for under half of the shortfall where checked; the remainder is of unknown origin. The table kept for this sample lists around 190,000 clones. Under 2.5% of the sample is taken by the ten largest. The sample comprised blood. These receptors came from a woman in her thirties in good health.

The chain couples TRBV5-1 to TRBJ2-3, with D unclear. The CDR3 totals 13 residues. V lost 5 bases, J lost 6 bases, and 13 bases lay in between. CDR1 is SGHRS and CDR2 is YFSETQ in the germline V gene. The CDR3 region has the DNA TGCGCCAGCAGTTCGAACTATGCGGATACGCAGTATTTT. Residues: CASSSNYADTQYF. The full variable domain, in which reference TRBV5-1 and TRBJ2-3 provide the parts outside the CDR3, is KAGVTQTPRYLIKTRGQQVTLSCSPISGHRSVSWYQQTPGQGLQFLFEYFSETQRNKGNFPGRFSGRQFSNSRSEMNVSTLELGDSALYLCASSSNYADTQYFGPGTRLTVL.

The chain is built from TRBV27 and TRBJ1-1; D is unresolved. Germline CDR1 and CDR2: MNHEY and SMNVEV (reference sequence). CDR3 length equals 13 residues. Trimming shortened V by 0 bases and J by 3 bases, and 5 bases separated the two germline ends. CDR3: CASSLSGDTEAFF. CDR3 DNA sequence: TGTGCCAGCAGTTTATCCGGTGACACTGAAGCTTTCTTT.

The chain is built from TRBV21-1 and TRBJ2-5; TRBD1, the table's D call, lacks a check against the DNA. TRBV21-1 is a pseudogene locus. This CDR3 spans 15 amino acids. The CDR3 spells CASTIRRGVCETQYF. The CDR3 nucleotides are TGTGCCAGCACCATCCGCAGGGGAGTGTGCGAGACCCAGTACTTC.

This sequence joins TRBV3-1 (or the pseudogene TRBV3-2) and TRBJ2-1; a weak D match, TRBD1 (6 bases). Germline V gene lookup returns CDR1 LGHDT and CDR2 YNNKEL (reference sequence). The CDR3 length is 14 residues. Trimming removed 2 bases from V and 9 bases from J, with 14 bases in between. The CDR3 is CASSQSDSLGEQFF. CDR3 DNA sequence: TGTGCCAGCAGCCAATCGGACAGCCTAGGTGAGCAGTTCTTC.

This CDR3 reads CATSESRASRPQHF. The CDR3, as DNA: TGTGCCACCAGTGAATCGAGGGCGAGCCGGCCCCAGCATTTT. The rearrangement links TRBV24-1 to TRBJ1-5; no reliable D call. Germline V gives CDR1 KGHDR, CDR2 SFDVKD. Trimming removed 4 bases from V and 9 bases from J, with 15 bases in between. CDR3 length: 14 amino acids.

The V call is TRBV28, the J call TRBJ1-2; weak D call: TRBD1 (6 bases). The CDR3 contains 14 residues. Germline-derived CDR1 and CDR2 are MDHEN and SYDVKM. Trimming stripped 2 bases from V and 8 bases from J, with 15 bases between. CDR3 bases: TGTGCCAGCAGTTTACCAGGGGTAATGGGGGGCTACACCTTC. As protein: CASSLPGVMGGYTF.

The chain recombines TRBV6-2 or TRBV6-3 with TRBJ1-5; no firm D call. CDR1 and CDR2 (germline): MNHEY, SVGEGT. CDR3 size: 16 residues. Trimming pared 5 bases from V and 0 bases from J, leaving 14 bases between. As DNA, the CDR3 is TGTGCCAGCAGTCCCGTACGCATTTATAGCAATCAGCCCCAGCATTTT. Translating gives CASSPVRIYSNQPQHF.

The gene calls are TRBV7-2 and TRBJ2-3; the match to TRBD2 covers 7 bases. Per germline, CDR1 SGHTA and CDR2 FQGNSA. V was pared by 5 bases and J by 0 bases, with 8 bases of the junction left unmatched. CDR3 size: 16 residues. CDR3 region: CASSPVSGVSTDTQYF. DNA of the CDR3: TGTGCCAGCAGCCCCGTGAGCGGGGTTAGCACAGATACGCAGTATTTT.

The chain joins TRBV15 to TRBJ1-5, with D hard to call. Trimming removed 1 base from V and 4 bases from J, with 5 bases in between. This CDR3 spans 13 amino acids. Germline lookup yields CDR1 LNHNV and CDR2 YYDKDF (reference sequence). The CDR3 sequence is CATSRGRNQPQHF. Written as DNA, the CDR3 is TGTGCCACCAGCAGAGGTCGGAATCAGCCCCAGCATTTT.

The J gene is TRBJ1-5, the V gene TRBV6-5; TRBD1 aligns across 9 bases. This CDR3 comprises 15 residues. Germline values: CDR1 MNHEY, CDR2 SVGAGI. Losses at the gene ends were 6 bases for V and 4 bases for J; bases not matched to a gene: 7. CDR3 region: CASRVDRGSNQPQHF. DNA of the CDR3: TGTGCCAGCAGGGTCGACAGGGGGTCAAATCAGCCCCAGCATTTT.

CDR3 DNA: TGTGCCTGGCCCCAGGACAATCAGCCCCAGCATTTT. Translated: CAWPQDNQPQHF. V and J are TRBV2 and TRBJ1-5; D gene unclear. The V gene lost 11 bases and the J gene lost 3 bases, with 11 bases spanning the gap. The CDR3 has 12 residues. Germline V lookup: CDR1 SNHLY, CDR2 FYNNEI.

The chain joins TRBV5-4 to TRBJ1-2; the D is unclear. V shed 0 bases and J shed 5 bases, with 17 bases lying between them. Per germline, CDR1 SGHNT and CDR2 YYREEE (reference sequence). CDR3 length equals 16 residues. Here the CDR3 DNA reads TGTGCCAGCAGCTTGGCAGTCCGGGCAGGAGGGTATGGCTACACCTTC. It encodes CASSLAVRAGGYGYTF.

J is TRBJ2-7 and V is TRBV20-1; D might be TRBD2 (5 bases). Trimming took 3 bases from V and 3 from J, leaving 27 bases between them. In germline, CDR1 is DFQATT, CDR2 SNEGSKA (reference sequence). The CDR3 contains 18 residues. DNA for the CDR3: TGCAGTGCTAGTATGATCCCCGCTAGCTGGAGTTTGGACTACGAGCAGTACTTC. Translation: CSASMIPASWSLDYEQYF.

V is TRBV5-1 and J is TRBJ1-2, with 9 bases identical to TRBD1. This CDR3 has 13 residues. V was pared by 3 bases and J by 4 bases, with 1 base of the junction left unmatched. Per the germline V gene, CDR1 is SGHRS and CDR2 is YFSETQ. The DNA for the CDR3 is TGCGCCAGCAGCTCGGACAGGGGCTATGGCTACACCTTC. It is translated as CASSSDRGYGYTF.

The chain combines TRBV12-3 or TRBV12-4 with TRBJ2-2; 7 nucleotides agree with TRBD1. This CDR3 has 13 residues. With V trimmed by 5 bases and J by 5 bases, 2 bases remained unmatched. The CDR3, as DNA: TGTGCCAGCAGTCTGACAGGGACCGGGGAGCTGTTTTTT. Its translation is CASSLTGTGELFF.

This sequence joins TRBV19 and TRBJ1-6; TRBD1 matches at 9 bases. This CDR3 has 14 amino acids. Per the germline V gene, CDR1 is LNHDA and CDR2 is SQIVND (reference sequence). V lost 7 bases to trimming and J lost 10 bases; unmatched junction nucleotides: 8. The DNA for the CDR3 is TGTGCCAGTACCAGGGACAGGGAAGGGTCACCCCTCCACTTT. Translation: CASTRDREGSPLHF.

The J gene is TRBJ2-4, the V gene TRBV4-2; 7 bases map to TRBD2. Trimming removed 4 bases from V and 8 bases from J; junction bases left unmatched: 2. The CDR3 totals 12 residues. The germline gives CDR1 LGHNA, CDR2 YNFKEQ. The CDR3 DNA reads TGTGCCAGCAGCCTGGGGGGGGACATTCAGTACTTC. Amino acid sequence: CASSLGGDIQYF.

The chain employs TRBV12-5 and TRBJ1-2; D might be TRBD1 (6 bases). The CDR3 runs 15 residues. The V and J ends lost 0 bases and 8 bases respectively, with 16 bases between them. Germline V gene lookup returns CDR1 LGHNT and CDR2 FRNRAP. The DNA of the CDR3 is TGTGCTAGTGGTTTGGTAAGGTTGGGGGGCGGAGGCTACACCTTC. The encoded protein is CASGLVRLGGGGYTF.

The rearrangement joins TRBV18 to TRBJ2-7; TRBD1 matches at 7 bases. Trimming at V came to 3 bases and at J to 5 bases, leaving 10 bases not matched to a gene. CDR3 length: 15 amino acids. Germline V gene data show CDR1 as KGHSH and CDR2 as LQKENI. The DNA of the CDR3 is TGTGCCAGCTCACCCCCGACAGGGCTCCCCGACGAGCAGTACTTC. It is translated as CASSPPTGLPDEQYF.

The chain employs TRBV12-3 or TRBV12-4 and TRBJ2-7; D remains unclear. The length of the CDR3 is 13 residues. Trimming left V 1 base short and J 4 bases short, with 8 bases between. The CDR3 sequence: CASSLVGGYEQYF. The CDR3 DNA sequence: TGTGCCAGCAGTTTAGTCGGCGGATACGAGCAGTACTTC.

This chain links TRBV11-2 with TRBJ1-2, with a tentative D call TRBD1 (5 bases). The germline V gene encodes CDR1 SGHAT and CDR2 FQNNGV. The V gene lost 3 bases and the J gene lost 2 bases, with 16 bases spanning the gap. This CDR3 comprises 16 residues. Here the CDR3 reads CASSLYSRGDNYGYTF. In DNA form, the CDR3 reads TGTGCCAGCAGCTTGTATTCCCGAGGGGACAACTATGGCTACACCTTC.

J is TRBJ2-2 and V is TRBV11-2, with D unclear. The germline gives CDR1 SGHAT, CDR2 FQNNGV. The CDR3 extends over 16 amino acids. The ends were cut back, 5 bases at V and 6 bases at J, with 19 bases in the middle. CDR3 region: CASSIIRKSPAGELFF. The DNA of the CDR3 is TGTGCCAGCAGCATTATCCGTAAATCTCCTGCCGGGGAGCTGTTTTTT. The full variable domain, rest sourced from reference TRBV11-2 and TRBJ2-2, is EAGVAQSPRYKIIEKRQSVAFWCNPISGHATLYWYQQILGQGPKLLIQFQNNGVVDDSQLPKDRFSAERLKGVDSTLKIQPAKLEDSAVYLCASSIIRKSPAGELFFGEGSRLTVL.

The V gene is TRBV9, the J gene TRBJ1-6; tentative D call: TRBD1 (5 bases). Trimming pared 4 bases from V and 0 bases from J, leaving 8 bases between. This CDR3 comprises 15 residues. In germline, CDR1 is SGDLS, CDR2 YYNGEE. CDR3 residues: CASSRDSSYNSPLHF. CDR3 DNA sequence: TGTGCCAGCAGCCGCGACAGCTCCTATAATTCACCCCTCCACTTT.

The chain couples TRBV28 to TRBJ1-1; 9 bases line up with TRBD1. Germline V gene sequence: CDR1 MDHEN, CDR2 SYDVKM. Trimming took 1 base from V and 3 from J; bases not matched to a gene: 3. The CDR3 is made up of 15 amino acids. The CDR3 sequence: CASSLSGQGYTEAFF. Here the CDR3 DNA reads TGTGCCAGCAGTTTATCAGGACAGGGGTACACTGAAGCTTTCTTT.

The rearrangement links TRBV30 to TRBJ1-1; 7 positions agree with TRBD1. Germline values: CDR1 GTSNPN, CDR2 SVGIG (reference sequence). After removal of 5 bases from V and 5 bases from J, the junction contained 5 bases not matched to a gene. CDR3 length: 12 amino acids. As DNA, the CDR3 is TGTGCCTGGGGACAGGTTGGAACTGAAGCTTTCTTT. Translating gives CAWGQVGTEAFF. The complete variable domain, with remaining parts taken from reference TRBV30 and TRBJ1-1, reads SQTIHQWPATLVQPVGSPLSLECTVEGTSNPNLYWYRQAAGRGLQLLFYSVGIGQISSEVPQNLSASRPQDRQFILSSKKLLLSDSGFYLCAWGQVGTEAFFGQGTRLTVV.

The V and J genes are TRBV7-6 and TRBJ1-6; D is ambiguous. This CDR3 has 16 residues. Trimming cost V 2 bases and J 0 bases, with 8 bases left between them. Looked up from germline, CDR1 is SGHVS and CDR2 is FNYEAQ. CDR3 sequence: CASSLRVNSYNSPLHF. In DNA, the CDR3 is TGTGCCAGCAGCTTAAGAGTGAACTCCTATAATTCACCCCTCCACTTT.

CDR3 bases: TGTGCCAGCAATACCATAGCGCAGGGACTAGCCAAAAACATTCAGTACTTC. This gives the protein CASNTIAQGLAKNIQYF. This rearrangement joins TRBV28 to TRBJ2-4; possible D gene TRBD2, 6 bases. Per the germline V gene, CDR1 is MDHEN and CDR2 is SYDVKM. The CDR3 has 17 amino acids. V gave up 7 bases and J gave up 0 bases, with 19 bases separating them. Combining the CDR3 with reference TRBV28 and TRBJ2-4 gives the whole variable domain DVKVTQSSRYLVKRTGEKVFLECVQDMDHENMFWYRQDPGLGLRLIYFSYDVKMKEKGDIPEGYSVSREKKERFSLILESASTNQTSMYLCASNTIAQGLAKNIQYFGAGTRLSVL.